The clone carrying this TCR beta chain has just a few counts. Antigen unknown. This record comes from a study of blood T cells in healthy people across ages. Study conclusions and caveats: Age brought a roughly linear fall in TCR beta diversity measured per million T cells. Both naive CD4+ cell counts and diversity were greater in long-lived donors than in aged donors.

Germline CDR1 and CDR2: SEHNR and FQNEAQ (reference sequence). This CDR3 has 17 amino acids. V gave up 4 bases and J gave up 0 bases; unmatched junction bases: 9. A second about 6 to 11 cycle PCR used barcoded and J-beta primers. Any given sample supplied a minimum of 2.5 million CDR3-containing paired-end reads. TCRdb reprocessed the 5' RACE reads with MiXCR, giving one entry per CDR3 protein. The sample shows around 2 million distinct CDR3 sequences, approximately 39% of them seen only once. The chain joins TRBV7-9 to TRBJ2-3; 8 nucleotides line up with TRBD2. This receptor was identified in a human donor in good health. Sequenced input: blood. The CDR3 nucleotides read TGTGCCAGCAGCTCGGAACTAGCGGTCGGAAGCACAGATACGCAGTATTTT. It yields the protein CASSSELAVGSTDTQYF.